This is a list of T cell receptor beta chains from one sample in a study of cytomegalovirus exposure and HLA in healthy donors. Measured with immunoSEQ multiplex PCR; TCRdb has only the in-frame clones, and not every one. The sample records 350,000 or so clones, about nine tenths being singletons. The sequencing sample was made of PBMCs. Receptors originate from a woman aged 18-29 years in good health and CMV-seronegative. Both conserved end residues are part of each CDR3. The D gene is left open where the match is weak. Not every row has a clone size; where given, it reads once, few, many or a size class.

v_call	j_call	clone_size	d_call	cdr3_aa	cdr3_nt
TRBV12-5	TRBJ2-3	NA	NA	CASGPAGTLGTQYF	TGTGCTAGTGGTCCCGCCGGGACTTTGGGGACGCAGTATTTT
TRBV5-6	TRBJ1-4	NA	NA	CASSLQGFNEKLFF	TGTGCCAGCAGCTTACAGGGCTTTAATGAAAAACTGTTTTTT
TRBV7-3	TRBJ2-1	NA	TRBD1	CASSLTAGSDRAGEQFF	TGTGCCAGCAGCTTAACGGCGGGATCGGACAGGGCGGGTGAGCAGTTCTTC
TRBV6-5	TRBJ1-1	NA	NA	CASSYKQNTEAFF	TGTGCCAGCAGTTACAAACAGAACACTGAAGCTTTCTTT
TRBV6-6	TRBJ2-4	NA	TRBD2	CASSPGLAGAKNIQYF	TGTGCCAGCAGTCCGGGACTAGCGGGGGCCAAAAACATTCAGTACTTC
TRBV6-5	TRBJ1-3	NA	TRBD1	CASRRDRSSGNTIYF	TGTGCCAGCAGACGGGACAGAAGCTCTGGAAACACCATATATTTT
TRBV2	TRBJ2-5	NA	NA	CASRDGGSGETQYF	TGTGCCAGCAGGGATGGGGGGTCTGGGGAGACCCAGTACTTC
TRBV5-4	TRBJ2-1	NA	TRBD2	CASSRGLAGGPNEQFF	TGTGCCAGCAGCCGGGGACTAGCGGGAGGGCCTAATGAGCAGTTCTTC
TRBV4-3	TRBJ2-7	once	NA	CASSQGLEGEQYF	TGCGCCAGCAGCCAAGGGTTGGAGGGCGAGCAGTACTTC
TRBV7-9	TRBJ1-5	NA	NA	CASSLGSPDNQPQHF	TGTGCCAGCAGCCTCGGTAGCCCGGACAATCAGCCCCAGCATTTT
TRBV4-3	TRBJ1-2	NA	NA	CASSQDSAPQGSNGYTF	TGCGCCAGCAGCCAAGACTCCGCCCCCCAGGGGAGCAATGGCTACACCTTC
TRBV7-6	TRBJ1-1	once	NA	CASSLTPGNTEAFF	TGTGCCAGCAGCTTAACTCCTGGGAACACTGAAGCTTTCTTT
TRBV28	TRBJ2-3	NA	TRBD2	CASSLPLAGGPLDTQYF	TGTGCCAGCAGTTTACCACTAGCGGGAGGGCCGTTAGATACGCAGTATTTT
TRBV28	TRBJ1-2	NA	TRBD1	CASSLEGAGRGYTF	TGTGCCAGCAGTTTAGAGGGGGCAGGGCGCGGCTACACCTTC
TRBV5-7	TRBJ2-2	NA	TRBD2	CASSLGLAGIGELFF	TGTGCCAGCAGCTTGGGACTAGCGGGAATCGGGGAGCTGTTTTTT
TRBV6-6	TRBJ2-1	NA	TRBD2	CASSQIAGDSEQFF	TGTGCCAGCAGTCAGATAGCGGGAGATAGTGAGCAGTTCTTC
TRBV27	TRBJ2-1	NA	TRBD2	CASSITSGAYNEQFF	TGTGCCAGCAGCATAACTAGCGGGGCCTACAATGAGCAGTTCTTC
TRBV25-1	TRBJ1-1	NA	NA	CAGQGQNTEAFF	TGTGCCGGGCAGGGCCAAAATACTGAAGCTTTCTTT
TRBV6-5	TRBJ2-2	NA	NA	CASSYSRERAGELFF	TGTGCCAGCAGTTACTCACGGGAGAGGGCCGGGGAGCTGTTTTTT
TRBV11-2	TRBJ1-5	NA	NA	CASSPSRSQPQHF	TGTGCCAGCAGCCCGAGCCGGAGTCAGCCCCAGCATTTT
TRBV27	TRBJ2-2	NA	TRBD1	CASSSSGTGVDTGELFF	TGTGCCAGCAGTTCATCCGGGACAGGGGTTGACACCGGGGAGCTGTTTTTT
TRBV7-6	TRBJ1-2	few	NA	CASSLVGWPDRPWGYTF	TGTGCCAGCAGCTTAGTCGGGTGGCCAGATCGCCCTTGGGGCTACACCTTC